This paragraph reports one TCR beta chain. Antigen unknown. This record comes from a study of cytotoxic CD8 clonotypes in ibrutinib-treated CLL. Whole-study context: Patients: more than nine relapsed/refractory, some 15 treatment-naive, roughly 17 IGHV unmutated.

Study-level results: Sampling of sustained-remission and progressing patients occurred at differing times.

The CDR3 sequence is 14 residues long. The germline V and J ends were trimmed by 5 bases and 5 bases, with 12 bases remaining between them. Germline CDR1 SGHTA, CDR2 FQGNSA. Depth targeted 1 in 200,000 to 1 in 1 million T cells, averaging roughly 9.7x coverage per clonotype. Some clones are missing from TCRdb's copy, which holds only in-frame ones; the method was immunoSEQ multiplex PCR. The table shows 20,000 to 25,000 clones, with roughly 70% occurring only once. The V call is TRBV7-2, the J call TRBJ2-2; perhaps TRBD2 as D (6 bases). The sequencing used PBMCs, collected after 12 months of ibrutinib treatment. The receptor comes from a human donor with chronic lymphocytic leukemia. The CDR3 is CASSPGGLTGELFF. The CDR3, as DNA: TGTGCCAGCAGCCCCGGGGGTTTAACCGGGGAGCTGTTTTTT.